The T cell receptor beta chain described here comes from a study of cytomegalovirus exposure and HLA in healthy donors. Overall study results and limits: A missense DCLRE1C variant was associated with V- and J-gene trimming of TCR beta chains in a later analysis, and an independent cohort replicated the association.

The CDR3 extends over 15 amino acids. Looked up from germline, CDR1 is SGHVS and CDR2 is FQNEAQ. V gave up 2 bases and J gave up 4 bases, with 11 bases separating them. The table lists this clone with a few counts. No antigen is known for it. The primer mix had 60 Vbeta and 13 Jbeta primers. The repertoire was sequenced with immunoSEQ multiplex PCR; TCRdb's copy has only in-frame clones and lacks some. The sample contains 130,000 to 150,000 clones, around three fifths of which appear only once. The clonotype was recovered from a woman aged 25-40 years in good health and CMV-seropositive. The gene calls are TRBV7-8 and TRBJ1-4; D gene uncertain. The sequencing sample was made of PBMCs. This CDR3 is CASSLNRASNEKLFF. The DNA for the CDR3 is TGTGCCAGCAGCTTAAACCGAGCAAGTAATGAAAAACTGTTTTTT.